Here is one T cell receptor beta chain with its context. This sample was included in a study of blood T cell repertoires in COVID-19. Overall study context: COVID-19 samples from acute and convalescent phases originated in the United States, Italy and Spain. The cDNA or gDNA used as material had been derived from T cells, B-cell-depleted T cells, or PBMCs.

In the original analysis: Reference gene primer amplification in the assay estimated nucleated cell counts. Measured with immunoSEQ multiplex PCR; TCRdb has only the in-frame clones, and not every one. From that table come the V and J calls and clone size; the DNA was used to work out D and trimming. This sample carries about 140,000 clones, 75% to 85% of them seen once, and the ten largest clones take approximately 3.5%. The sequenced sample was peripheral blood. The receptor's source is a man in his 70s who had recovered from COVID-19.

As DNA, the CDR3 is TGTGCCAGCAGCTCCCGTTCGACTAGCGGGAGTCGCGAGCAGTACTTC. This sequence encodes CASSSRSTSGSREQYF. The V and J genes are TRBV5-6 and TRBJ2-7; TRBD2 agrees at 12 bases. Germline V CDR1 and CDR2: SGHDT, YYEEEE. This CDR3 is built from 16 residues. V shed 3 bases, J shed 6 bases, and the junction held 10 bases outside the gene matches.